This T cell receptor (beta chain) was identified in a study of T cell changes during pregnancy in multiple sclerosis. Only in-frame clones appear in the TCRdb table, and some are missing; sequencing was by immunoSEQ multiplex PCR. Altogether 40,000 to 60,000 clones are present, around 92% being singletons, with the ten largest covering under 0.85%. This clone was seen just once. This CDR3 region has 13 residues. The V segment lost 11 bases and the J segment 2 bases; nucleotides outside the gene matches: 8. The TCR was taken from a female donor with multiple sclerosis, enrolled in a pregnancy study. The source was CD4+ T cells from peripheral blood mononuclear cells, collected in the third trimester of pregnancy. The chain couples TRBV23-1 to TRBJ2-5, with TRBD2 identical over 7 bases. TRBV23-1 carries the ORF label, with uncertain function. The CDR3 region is CAVRIGRQETQYF. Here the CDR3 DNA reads TGCGCCGTTCGAATCGGGAGGCAAGAGACCCAGTACTTC.